This is a list of T cell receptor beta chains from one sample in a study of blood T cell repertoires in COVID-19. Sequencing was performed with immunoSEQ multiplex PCR; in TCRdb, only in-frame clones are kept and a portion is missing. The sample shows 310,000 or so clones, approximately 88% of them seen only once. What was sequenced was peripheral blood. The receptor set was obtained from a woman aged 50 to 65 with active or convalescent COVID-19. Each CDR3 is given with its conserved first and last residue. A D gene is named only where the DNA matches it firmly. Not every row has a clone size; where given, it reads once, few, many or a size class.

cdr3_aa cdr3_nt v_call clone_size j_call d_call
CASRILNPINYGYTF TGCGCCAGCAGGATACTTAATCCCATCAACTATGGCTACACCTTC TRBV10-1 NA TRBJ1-2 NA
CASSGAGGPRRETQYF TGCGCCAGCAGCGGAGCGGGAGGGCCTAGGCGAGAGACCCAGTACTTC TRBV5-1 NA TRBJ2-5 TRBD2
CAISDPDRGDSEKLFF TGTGCCATCAGTGACCCAGACAGGGGGGACAGTGAAAAACTGTTTTTT TRBV10-3 few TRBJ1-4 TRBD1
CASSVAGGPNNEQFF TGTGCCAGCAGCGTAGCGGGGGGGCCGAACAATGAGCAGTTCTTC TRBV9 NA TRBJ2-1 TRBD2
CASSLGLAGGHGETQYF TGTGCCAGCAGCTTAGGACTAGCGGGAGGGCATGGTGAGACCCAGTACTTC TRBV7-2 NA TRBJ2-5 TRBD2
CASSPTGTPNQPQHF TGTGCCAGCTCCCCGACTGGGACACCCAATCAGCCCCAGCATTTT TRBV18 NA TRBJ1-5 NA
CASSPRQGHEQYF TGTGCCAGCAGTCCTCGACAGGGTCACGAGCAGTACTTC TRBV28 few TRBJ2-7 TRBD1
CASSFESVPLLTGELFF TGCGCCAGCAGCTTTGAGTCGGTGCCCCTTTTGACCGGGGAGCTGTTTTTT TRBV5-1 NA TRBJ2-2 NA
CASRAGGGVSYGYTF TGTGCCAGCAGGGCCGGCGGAGGAGTCAGCTATGGCTACACCTTC TRBV7-9 NA TRBJ1-2 NA
CASSLRDREYGYTF TGTGCCAGCAGTCTCCGGGACAGGGAGTATGGCTACACCTTC TRBV6-5 NA TRBJ1-2 TRBD1
CASSEGQGVSYEQYF TGTGCCAGCAGTGAGGGACAGGGGGTCTCCTACGAGCAGTACTTC TRBV6-1 NA TRBJ2-7 TRBD1
CAITVRTLRGGLAGVHEQFF TGTGCCATCACCGTCCGGACACTCCGGGGTGGGCTAGCGGGAGTTCATGAGCAGTTCTTC TRBV10-3 NA TRBJ2-1 TRBD2
CATSNGGVDTEAFF TGTGCCACCAGCAATGGGGGGGTGGACACTGAAGCTTTCTTT TRBV15 NA TRBJ1-1 NA
CSAGVETQYF TGCAGTGCGGGAGTTGAGACCCAGTACTTC TRBV20-1 once TRBJ2-5 NA
CASKTTGTEAFF TGTGCCAGCAAAACTACAGGAACTGAAGCTTTCTTT TRBV12-3/TRBV12-4 NA TRBJ1-1 NA
CASSAGAREIRELFF TGTGCCAGCAGCGCAGGCGCGCGGGAGATCAGGGAGCTGTTTTTT TRBV11-3 NA TRBJ2-2 TRBD2
CASSLLTGMNTEAFF TGCGCCAGCAGCTTACTCACAGGAATGAACACTGAAGCTTTCTTT TRBV5-1 once TRBJ1-1 NA
CASSYILGQGVDYGYTF TGTGCCAGCAGTTATATCCTTGGACAGGGGGTAGACTATGGCTACACCTTC TRBV6-2/TRBV6-3 many TRBJ1-2 TRBD1
CASSFPSNSPLHF TGTGCCAGCAGTTTCCCCAGTAATTCACCCCTCCACTTT TRBV27 NA TRBJ1-6 NA
CASSVGTRGSTEAFF TGTGCCAGCAGCGTAGGGACCAGGGGTAGTACTGAAGCTTTCTTT TRBV9 NA TRBJ1-1 NA
CASSWDRNTGELFF TGCGCCAGCAGTTGGGACAGAAACACCGGGGAGCTGTTTTTT TRBV4-1 few TRBJ2-2 TRBD1
CASSQVFLSGANVLTF TGCGCCAGCAGCCAAGTATTCCTCTCTGGGGCCAACGTCCTGACTTTC TRBV4-1 NA TRBJ2-6 NA
CATGINGNSPLHF TGTGCCACAGGAATTAATGGGAATTCACCCCTCCACTTT TRBV27 NA TRBJ1-6 NA
CASSFGSGYTF TGTGCCAGCAGTTTCGGGTCCGGCTACACCTTC TRBV12-3/TRBV12-4 NA TRBJ1-2 NA
CSVGATLNTEAFF TGCAGCGTTGGGGCAACTCTGAACACTGAAGCTTTCTTT TRBV29-1 once TRBJ1-1 NA
CAWSRSSGANVLTF TGTGCCTGGAGTAGGAGCTCTGGGGCCAACGTCCTGACTTTC TRBV30 once TRBJ2-6 NA
CASSSQGGSVYEQYF TGTGCCAGCAGCTCCCAGGGAGGGAGTGTCTACGAGCAGTACTTC TRBV7-3 NA TRBJ2-7 TRBD2
CASSPGSLRELFF TGTGCCAGCAGTCCGGGGTCCCTCAGGGAGCTGTTTTTT TRBV5-6 NA TRBJ2-2 NA
CASSPTGVTGNTIYF TGTGCCAGCAGCCCCACAGGGGTCACTGGAAACACCATATATTTT TRBV3-1/TRBV3-2 once TRBJ1-3 TRBD1
CASSLDAQGLHYGYTF TGTGCCAGCAGCTTAGACGCTCAGGGACTACACTATGGCTACACCTTC TRBV7-2 few TRBJ1-2 NA
CASSPRTGLDEQFF TGTGCCAGCAGCCCCCGGACAGGGTTGGATGAGCAGTTCTTC TRBV11-2 NA TRBJ2-1 TRBD1
CASSQETAKLYGYTF TGCGCCAGCAGCCAAGAAACAGCTAAACTCTATGGCTACACCTTC TRBV4-3 NA TRBJ1-2 NA
CASSRDRDSVYGYTF TGTGCCAGCAGCAGAGACCGGGACAGTGTCTATGGCTACACCTTC TRBV7-8 NA TRBJ1-2 TRBD1
CSVDRGLGYGYTF TGCAGCGTTGACAGGGGGCTTGGCTATGGCTACACCTTC TRBV29-1 NA TRBJ1-2 TRBD1
CASSTGTAYNEQFF TGTGCCAGCAGTACGGGGACAGCCTACAATGAGCAGTTCTTC TRBV27 NA TRBJ2-1 TRBD1
CASSQGHRGQGGQPQHF TGCGCCAGCAGCCAAGGGCACAGGGGGCAAGGCGGGCAGCCCCAGCATTTT TRBV4-1 few TRBJ1-5 TRBD1
CAWSVEGSGNTIYF TGTGCCTGGAGTGTAGAGGGATCCGGAAACACCATATATTTT TRBV30 NA TRBJ1-3 NA
CASSFQNADTQYF TGTGCCAGCAGCTTTCAGAATGCAGATACGCAGTATTTT TRBV7-3 few TRBJ2-3 NA
CASSLDDRNYGYTF TGCGCCAGCAGCTTGGATGACAGAAACTATGGCTACACCTTC TRBV5-1 NA TRBJ1-2 NA
CASSYSGTGSYEQYF TGTGCCAGCAGTTACTCAGGGACAGGCTCCTACGAGCAGTACTTC TRBV6-2/TRBV6-3 NA TRBJ2-7 TRBD1
CASSLIRDSNQPQHF TGTGCCAGCAGTTTAATCCGGGATAGCAATCAGCCCCAGCATTTT TRBV27 NA TRBJ1-5 NA
CASSPSGARRTLHF TGTGCCAGCAGTCCCAGCGGCGCGAGAAGGACCCTCCACTTT TRBV25-1 NA TRBJ1-6 NA
CASNNQAFQAFF TGTGCCAGTAATAATCAAGCCTTTCAAGCTTTCTTT TRBV19 few TRBJ1-1 NA
CATSIRTGSYGYTF TGTGCCACCAGCATCCGTACAGGCTCCTATGGCTACACCTTC TRBV15 NA TRBJ1-2 NA
CASIIDMVNYGYTF TGTGCCAGCATTATCGACATGGTTAACTATGGCTACACCTTC TRBV2 NA TRBJ1-2 NA
CASSYRLAGEAEQFF TGTGCCAGCAGCTACAGACTAGCGGGAGAGGCTGAGCAGTTCTTC TRBV7-2 NA TRBJ2-1 TRBD2
CASSSGRYPGTEAFF TGTGCCAGCAGCTCAGGACGCTACCCGGGGACTGAAGCTTTCTTT TRBV7-9 NA TRBJ1-1 NA
CASSESGANVLTF TGTGCCAGCAGTGAGAGTGGGGCCAACGTCCTGACTTTC TRBV6-1 NA TRBJ2-6 NA
CASSMTSAVGELFF TGTGCCAGTAGTATGACTAGCGCGGTCGGGGAGCTGTTTTTT TRBV19 NA TRBJ2-2 TRBD2
CASSLGSPTTDTQYF TGTGCCAGCAGTCTCGGGAGCCCTACCACAGATACGCAGTATTTT TRBV13 NA TRBJ2-3 NA
CASSPWTGGTVNTEAFF TGTGCCAGCAGTCCCTGGACAGGGGGTACGGTGAACACTGAAGCTTTCTTT TRBV28 few TRBJ1-1 TRBD1
CATILTAGTGGGYEQYF TGTGCCACCATACTGACGGCCGGGACAGGAGGAGGCTACGAGCAGTACTTC TRBV2 NA TRBJ2-7 TRBD1
CASREYAGGTEAFF TGTGCCAGCAGGGAGTACGCAGGGGGCACTGAAGCTTTCTTT TRBV6-5 NA TRBJ1-1 TRBD1
CASSLRTGGTLNEKLFF TGTGCCAGCAGCCTACGGACAGGGGGCACCCTTAATGAAAAACTGTTTTTT TRBV9 NA TRBJ1-4 TRBD1
CASRGDRGGNQPQHF TGTGCCAGCAGAGGGGACAGGGGGGGCAATCAGCCCCAGCATTTT TRBV6-5 NA TRBJ1-5 TRBD1
CASSRTGSYEQYF TGTGCCAGCAGCCGGACAGGCTCCTACGAGCAGTACTTC TRBV5-4 NA TRBJ2-7 TRBD1
CASSPGGGFNTGELFF TGTGCCAGCTCACCCGGAGGGGGCTTTAACACCGGGGAGCTGTTTTTT TRBV18 NA TRBJ2-2 NA
CASSLDGRALETQYF TGTGCCAGCAGCTTAGACGGGAGGGCGTTAGAGACCCAGTACTTC TRBV7-2 NA TRBJ2-5 TRBD2